This TCR beta chain emerged from a study of shared clonotypes between healthy human individuals. Study conclusions and caveats: Shared clonotypes: approximately 5% naive CD4, 3.5% to 4% naive CD8, less than 2.5% memory CD4, approximately 0.37% memory CD8.

The authors ran the assay at deep level. Template for every sorted-subset replicate PCR totaled 200 to 250 ng DNA, approximately 30,000 T cell genomes. TCRdb's copy holds only in-frame clones and misses some; the assay was immunoSEQ multiplex PCR. Of about 2,100,000 clones in the sample, just over 90% are singletons; the top ten hold more than 1.5%. To note about this clone: The target antigen is unknown.

The length of the CDR3 is 16 residues. Between the trimmed V and J ends, which lost 0 bases and 3 bases, there was a span of 16 bases. Germline V gene data show CDR1 as SGHRS and CDR2 as YFSETQ. Naive CD8 populations comprised CD45RO-negative cells positively selected for CCR7, excluding terminally differentiated effector memory CD45RA+ cells. The genes are TRBV5-1 and TRBJ2-7, with a tentative D call TRBD2 (5 bases). The receptor's source is a man aged 18 to 29 in good health. Some clones in this sample may be carry-over from other donors' samples. Sequenced: naive CD8+ T cells from PBMCs. CDR3 protein: CASSLVIVAGFYEQYF. DNA of the CDR3: TGCGCCAGCAGCTTGGTCATCGTGGCGGGTTTCTACGAGCAGTACTTC.